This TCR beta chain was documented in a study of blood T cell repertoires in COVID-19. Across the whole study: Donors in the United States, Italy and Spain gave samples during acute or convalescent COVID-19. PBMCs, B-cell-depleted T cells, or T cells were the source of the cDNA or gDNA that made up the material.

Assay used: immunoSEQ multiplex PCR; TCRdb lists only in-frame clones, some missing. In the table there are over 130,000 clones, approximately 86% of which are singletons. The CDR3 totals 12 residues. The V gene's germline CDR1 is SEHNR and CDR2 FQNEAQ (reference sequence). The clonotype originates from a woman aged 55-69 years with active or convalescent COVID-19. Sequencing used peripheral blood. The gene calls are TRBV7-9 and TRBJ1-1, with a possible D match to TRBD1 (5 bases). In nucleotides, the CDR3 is TGTGGAGCCGGGGACTCTTTAGCTGAAGCTTTCTTT. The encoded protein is CGAGDSLAEAFF.